This T cell receptor beta chain was obtained from a study of T cell responses to AZD1222 COVID-19 vaccine. Broader study findings: The donor cohort was predominantly white British with a female majority, and clonal diversity may have been underestimated.

The table came from immunoSEQ multiplex PCR; TCRdb's copy has only in-frame clones and leaves some out. The sample comprises 150,000 to 200,000 clones, over 80% of which are singletons, and roughly 6.5% rests with the top ten. Germline assignment: CDR1 SGHTA and CDR2 FQGTGA. Trimming removed 5 bases at V and 3 bases at J, with 10 bases between. The CDR3 covers 13 residues. This clone came up once. The target antigen is unknown. This specimen was peripheral blood, taken on day 0 of AZD1222 vaccination. The sequence derives from an adult in good health. The chain uses TRBV7-3 and TRBJ1-1, with D possibly TRBD1 on 5 matching bases. CDR3 nucleotides: TGTGCCAGCAGCAGTCAGGGTGACACTGAAGCTTTCTTT. Protein sequence: CASSSQGDTEAFF.